Shown below are 10 T cell receptor beta chains from a single sample sequenced in a study of molecular identifiers for immune sequencing clone quantification. TCRdb re-derived calls from the PCR reads in MiXCR, one entry per CDR3 protein. The repertoire holds under 600,000 distinct CDR3 sequences, with 20% to 25% as singletons. Sequencing was performed on naive CD8+ T cells from blood, with Jurkat cell RNA spiked in. As for subset: FACS-sorted CD8+CD4-CCR7+CD45RA+ naive T cells. These receptors all come from a human donor in good health. Some libraries in this study had Jurkat cell RNA spiked in.

About this clonotype: A much larger clone is a single base away; this may be a read error. The chain combines TRBV12-3 or TRBV12-4 with TRBJ1-4; the D is unclear. The CDR3 contains 15 residues. With 4 bases removed from V and 10 bases from J, the gap between germline ends came to 19 bases. The CDR3 here is CASSYSSSREVKLFF. For the CDR3, the DNA is TGTGCCAGCAGTTATAGCTCGTCACGGGAGGTAAAACTGTTTTTT.

This clonotype has a single count. The chain recombines TRBV7-9 with TRBJ2-5, with 7 bases that match TRBD2. CDR1 is SEHNR and CDR2 is FQNEAQ in the germline V gene (reference sequence). V dropped 5 bases and J dropped 5; count of bases not matched to a gene: 11. This CDR3 contains 15 residues. The CDR3 region has the DNA TGTGCCAGCAGCGGCCGGACGGGGGGTATGGAGACCCAGTACTTC. Amino acid sequence: CASSGRTGGMETQYF.

This clonotype was counted a few times. J is TRBJ1-4 and V is TRBV30, with D unresolved. This CDR3 contains 14 residues. V gave up 2 bases and J gave up 6 bases, with 13 bases separating them. CDR1 and CDR2 (germline): GTSNPN, SVGIG (reference sequence). The CDR3 is CAWSWGMADEKLFF. In DNA form, the CDR3 reads TGTGCCTGGAGTTGGGGAATGGCGGATGAAAAACTGTTTTTT.

The chain has TRBV28 and TRBJ2-1; 11 nucleotides match TRBD2. CDR1 and CDR2 (germline): MDHEN, SYDVKM. The CDR3 is 15 residues long. V lost 6 bases, J lost 4 bases, and 5 bases stayed unmatched. CDR3 DNA sequence: TGTGCCAGCAGACCTCTAGCGGGAGGTTACAATGAGCAGTTCTTC. Protein product: CASRPLAGGYNEQFF.

This clonotype occurred many times. V is TRBV29-1 and J is TRBJ1-1; the D is unclear. Per germline, CDR1 SQVTM and CDR2 ANQGSEA. The CDR3 totals 11 residues. V lost 3 bases, J lost 4 bases, and 6 bases lay in between. The chain's CDR3 is CSVDLGTEAFF. The CDR3 DNA is TGCAGCGTTGACCTGGGCACTGAAGCTTTCTTT.

About this clonotype: It may be a read error: a sequence one base away is much more abundant. V gene TRBV12-3 or TRBV12-4 combines with J gene TRBJ2-3; 8 bases match TRBD2. The CDR3 spans 17 residues. The CDR3 DNA is TGTGCCAGCAGGGGACTAGTAAACGGGGCCGTCACAGATGCGCAGTATTTT. Its translation is CASRGLVNGAVTDAQYF.

This clonotype was recorded at least ten times. The V and J genes are TRBV7-9 and TRBJ1-2, with D possibly TRBD1 on 6 matching bases. Germline lookup yields CDR1 SEHNR and CDR2 FQNEAQ (reference sequence). The V end lost 3 bases, the J end lost 6 bases, and 8 bases lay between the germline ends. The CDR3 extends over 12 amino acids. The CDR3 is CASSLDSHGYTF. As DNA, the CDR3 is TGTGCCAGCAGCTTGGACAGCCATGGCTACACCTTC.

This clonotype was counted between two and nine times. The chain carries TRBV30 and TRBJ2-3, with TRBD1 identical over 9 bases. Looked up from germline, CDR1 is GTSNPN and CDR2 is SVGIG (reference sequence). This CDR3 region has 14 residues. J lost 3 bases, V lost 1 base, and 2 bases had no gene match. CDR3 loop: CAWSGTGATDTQYF. CDR3 sequence (DNA): TGTGCCTGGAGTGGGACAGGGGCTACAGATACGCAGTATTTT.

This chain joins TRBV6-2 or TRBV6-3 and TRBJ2-7; D possibly corresponds to TRBD1 (6 bases). The V gene lost 3 bases and the J gene lost 5 bases, with 26 bases spanning the gap. CDR1 is MNHEY, CDR2 SVGEGT, per germline. The CDR3 contains 18 residues. The CDR3 DNA sequence: TGTGCCAGCAGTTATTTGATGGACCCCAGGGGCTATCAGGACGAGCAGTACTTC. It encodes CASSYLMDPRGYQDEQYF.

Comment on this clonotype: This may stem from a read error, because a much larger clone lies one nucleotide away. The chain uses TRBV6-5 and TRBJ2-6; D is ambiguous. This CDR3 is 17 amino acids long. Germline values: CDR1 MNHEY, CDR2 SVGAGI. The CDR3 region has the DNA TGTGCCTGCAGTTACTCAAAGGTGGGCTCTGGGGCCAACGTCCTGACTTTC. It yields the protein CACSYSKVGSGANVLTF.